Listed here are 32 T cell receptor beta chains from one sample, sequenced in a study of T-cell memory formation after mild COVID-19. Each CDR3 protein is one row after TCRdb ran MiXCR on the 5' RACE reads. The table lists over 150,000 distinct CDR3 sequences, 10% to 15% of them singletons. The specimen sequenced was PBMCs or a T cell subset sorted from them (not recorded which). All receptors come from a man aged 18 to 30 who had mild COVID-19 (a few samples of this study predate the infection). Cell type and time point are not known.

This clonotype was seen ten or more times. This chain joins TRBV7-9 and TRBJ2-3; D might be TRBD1 (6 bases). Trimming took off 7 bases at V and 3 bases at J, with 17 bases between the two ends. The CDR3 length is 15 residues. The germline V gene has CDR1 SEHNR and CDR2 FQNEAQ (reference sequence). The CDR3 loop reads CASIRNRVGTDTQYF. CDR3 bases: TGTGCCAGCATACGAAACAGGGTTGGGACAGATACGCAGTATTTT.

Only a few counts were recorded for this clonotype. The genes are TRBV20-1 and TRBJ2-2; perhaps TRBD2 as D (6 bases). This CDR3 comprises 16 residues. Germline V CDR1 and CDR2: DFQATT, SNEGSKA (reference sequence). Trimming took off 0 bases at V and 0 bases at J, with 11 bases between the two ends. CDR3 sequence: CSARDRDLSNTGELFF. The CDR3, as DNA: TGCAGTGCTAGAGATCGGGACTTATCGAACACCGGGGAGCTGTTTTTT.

This clonotype has a handful of counts. V gene TRBV3-2 combines with J gene TRBJ2-7; TRBD1, the table's D call, lacks a check against the DNA. TRBV3-2 is given as a pseudogene. This CDR3 is 15 amino acids long. CDR3 residues: CASSQPQGRTYEQYF. CDR3 in DNA: TGTGCCAGCAGCCAACCCCAGGGGCGAACCTACGAGCAGTACTTC.

This clonotype was seen a few times. The rearrangement links TRBV11-2 to TRBJ2-2; 11 positions match TRBD1. V lost 6 bases, J lost 5 bases, and 5 bases stayed unmatched. CDR1 and CDR2 (germline): SGHAT, FQNNGV. This CDR3 spans 15 amino acids. CDR3 sequence (DNA): TGTGCCAGCAGGGAGGACAGGGGGCGTACCGGGGAGCTGTTTTTT. Protein: CASREDRGRTGELFF.

This clonotype has more than one count but fewer than ten. The chain has TRBV2 and TRBJ2-6; D gene uncertain. The CDR3 loop spans 14 amino acids. In germline, CDR1 is SNHLY, CDR2 FYNNEI. Trimming took 7 bases from V and 0 from J, leaving 7 bases between them. The CDR3 region is CASTPISGANVLTF. For the CDR3, the DNA is TGTGCCAGCACTCCTATCTCTGGGGCCAACGTCCTGACTTTC.

This chain connects TRBV4-3 to TRBJ2-7, with 8 bases that match TRBD2. The trim removed 0 bases at V and 2 bases at J, leaving 3 bases unmatched. This CDR3 region has 15 residues. CDR1 and CDR2 from the germline V gene are LGHNA and YSLEER. Here the CDR3 reads CASSQELADPYEQYF. DNA for the CDR3: TGCGCCAGCAGCCAAGAACTAGCGGACCCCTACGAGCAGTACTTC.

V is TRBV30 and J is TRBJ2-7; the D gene is possibly TRBD2 (5 bases). V was shortened by 0 bases and J by 5 bases, with 11 bases between the two germline ends. The CDR3 consists of 13 residues. The V gene's germline CDR1 is GTSNPN and CDR2 SVGIG (reference sequence). CDR3 nucleotide sequence: TGTGCCTGGAGTGTCGGAGTAGCGAACGAGCAGTACTTC. Residues: CAWSVGVANEQYF. The full variable domain, in which reference TRBV30 and TRBJ2-7 provide the parts outside the CDR3, is SQTIHQWPATLVQPVGSPLSLECTVEGTSNPNLYWYRQAAGRGLQLLFYSVGIGQISSEVPQNLSASRPQDRQFILSSKKLLLSDSGFYLCAWSVGVANEQYFGPGTRLTVT.

This clonotype was observed a handful of times. This sequence joins TRBV24-1 and TRBJ2-3, with D hard to call. This CDR3 comprises 15 residues. V gave up 0 bases and J gave up 1 base, with 7 bases separating them. Germline V gene lookup returns CDR1 KGHDR and CDR2 SFDVKD. This CDR3 is CATSDLGLGTDTQYF. The CDR3 DNA is TGTGCCACCAGTGATTTGGGGCTCGGCACAGATACGCAGTATTTT.

This clonotype showed up just a few times. The chain couples TRBV7-2 to TRBJ2-5; 9 bases match TRBD2. CDR3 size: 15 residues. Unmatched junction bases numbered 4, after V lost 3 bases and J lost 2 bases. The V gene's germline CDR1 is SGHTA and CDR2 FQGNSA. CDR3 amino acids: CASSFQRGEQETQYF. The CDR3, as DNA: TGTGCCAGCAGCTTTCAGCGGGGGGAACAAGAGACCCAGTACTTC.

This clonotype was seen a few times. This chain connects TRBV20-1 to TRBJ2-7; possible D gene TRBD1, 5 bases. Per the germline V gene, CDR1 is DFQATT and CDR2 is SNEGSKA (reference sequence). Trimming stripped 5 bases from V and 6 bases from J, with 20 bases between. The CDR3 contains 14 residues. The chain's CDR3 is CSACGGRTTCEQYF. The CDR3 DNA reads as TGCAGTGCTTGCGGCGGTCGGACAACCTGCGAGCAGTACTTC.

This clonotype appeared many times. The rearrangement joins TRBV12-3 or TRBV12-4 to TRBJ2-1, with D possibly being TRBD1 (5 bases). The CDR3 totals 13 residues. V lost 6 bases, J lost 9 bases, and 15 bases lay in between. In nucleotides, the CDR3 is TGTGCCAGCAGCCCCAGGGCCTCGGGTGAGCAGTTCTTC. This codes for CASSPRASGEQFF.

In nucleotides, the CDR3 is TGCAGTGCTAGAGAGTTCCGGACGGAGCAAGAGACCCAGTACTTC. Protein sequence: CSAREFRTEQETQYF. The chain uses TRBV20-1 and TRBJ2-5; D call uncertain. This CDR3 region has 15 residues. Per the germline V gene, CDR1 is DFQATT and CDR2 is SNEGSKA (reference sequence). Trimming took off 0 bases at V and 2 bases at J, with 13 bases between the two ends.

The chain joins TRBV5-1 to TRBJ1-2, with D uncertain. This CDR3 has 14 residues. In germline, CDR1 is SGHRS, CDR2 YFSETQ. V was pared by 0 bases and J by 0 bases, with 6 bases between. The DNA of the CDR3 is TGCGCCAGCAGCTTGGATACAGCTAACTATGGCTACACCTTC. Translated, it gives CASSLDTANYGYTF. Full variable domain (missing parts from reference TRBV5-1 and TRBJ1-2): KAGVTQTPRYLIKTRGQQVTLSCSPISGHRSVSWYQQTPGQGLQFLFEYFSETQRNKGNFPGRFSGRQFSNSRSEMNVSTLELGDSALYLCASSLDTANYGYTFGSGTRLTVV.

This clonotype was detected only a few times. The chain recombines TRBV12-3 or TRBV12-4 with TRBJ2-2, with unresolved D. V lost 2 bases to trimming and J lost 1 base, with 5 bases between them. The CDR3 extends over 14 amino acids. The CDR3 protein is CASSLNQNTGELFF. DNA for the CDR3: TGTGCCAGCAGTTTAAATCAGAACACCGGGGAGCTGTTTTTT.

In its sample, this clonotype was seen a few times. This chain links TRBV2 with TRBJ2-2; 11 bases line up with TRBD2. Germline V gives CDR1 SNHLY, CDR2 FYNNEI. V was clipped by 5 bases and J by 8 bases; unmatched bases: 4. The CDR3 has 14 residues. This CDR3 reads CASSPLAGVGELFF. CDR3 nucleotides: TGTGCCAGCAGTCCACTAGCGGGGGTGGGGGAGCTGTTTTTT.

The chain employs TRBV6-1 and TRBJ2-7; a weak D match, TRBD2 (5 bases). CDR1 and CDR2 from the germline V gene are MNHNS and SASEGT. The length of the CDR3 is 14 residues. V gave up 7 bases and J gave up 0 bases, with 13 bases separating them. The chain's CDR3 is CASIVGGSSYEQYF. DNA of the CDR3: TGTGCCAGCATTGTAGGTGGGAGCTCCTACGAGCAGTACTTC.

This clonotype appeared a few times. This chain connects TRBV5-1 to TRBJ1-1; the D gene is possibly TRBD1 (5 bases). V was cut by 4 bases and J by 0 bases, with 10 bases left in between. This CDR3 is 14 amino acids long. Germline CDR1 is SGHRS and CDR2 is YFSETQ. The CDR3 protein is CASSRGVLNTEAFF. In DNA form, the CDR3 reads TGCGCCAGCAGCAGGGGTGTCCTGAACACTGAAGCTTTCTTT. The full variable domain, completed using reference TRBV5-1 and TRBJ1-1, is KAGVTQTPRYLIKTRGQQVTLSCSPISGHRSVSWYQQTPGQGLQFLFEYFSETQRNKGNFPGRFSGRQFSNSRSEMNVSTLELGDSALYLCASSRGVLNTEAFFGQGTRLTVV.

The chain joins TRBV5-1 to TRBJ2-5; no reliable D call. Trimming removed 2 bases at V and 5 bases at J, with 10 bases between. The CDR3 sequence is 13 residues long. Germline-derived CDR1 and CDR2 are SGHRS and YFSETQ. The CDR3 is CASSFGVGETQYF. The CDR3 DNA reads TGCGCCAGCAGCTTCGGCGTCGGGGAGACCCAGTACTTC.

The chain joins TRBV25-1 to TRBJ1-2, with TRBD1 as a possible D gene (5 bases). The CDR3 has 12 amino acids. The germline V gene encodes CDR1 MGHDK and CDR2 SYGVNS. The germline V and J ends were trimmed by 1 base and 8 bases, with 8 bases remaining between them. The CDR3 coding sequence is TGTGCCAGCAGTGAATTCGGGGGGGGCTACACCTTC. Encoded protein: CASSEFGGGYTF.

This clonotype was recorded a few times. V gene TRBV11-1 combines with J gene TRBJ2-2; 8 bases line up with TRBD1. The germline CDR1 and CDR2 sequences are SGHAT and FQDESV (reference sequence). Losses at the gene ends were 2 bases for V and 6 bases for J; bases not matched to a gene: 5. The CDR3 length is 15 residues. The CDR3 reads CASSLHQGAAGELFF. For the CDR3, the DNA is TGTGCCAGCAGCTTACATCAGGGGGCAGCCGGGGAGCTGTTTTTT.

This chain uses TRBV19 with TRBJ1-1; D uncertain. Germline V gene sequence: CDR1 LNHDA, CDR2 SQIVND (reference sequence). The CDR3 extends over 15 amino acids. Trimming took 5 bases from V and 0 from J, leaving 13 bases between them. The chain's CDR3 is CASSPGRDLNTEAFF. The CDR3 DNA sequence: TGTGCCAGTAGTCCCGGACGGGATCTGAACACTGAAGCTTTCTTT.

This clonotype was recorded a few times. The chain uses TRBV7-2 and TRBJ1-2; a possible D gene is TRBD1 (5 bases). The V gene's germline CDR1 is SGHTA and CDR2 FQGNSA. Trimming pared 0 bases from V and 10 bases from J, leaving 12 bases between. This CDR3 contains 13 residues. The CDR3 coding sequence is TGTGCCAGCAGCTTAGCGCTTAGGACAACCTACACCTTC. This gives the protein CASSLALRTTYTF.

This clonotype was counted only a few times. CDR3 in amino acids: CASSQVSGTGSLQETQYF. The CDR3 nucleotides read TGTGCCAGCAGCCAAGTTTCCGGGACAGGGTCACTTCAAGAGACCCAGTACTTC. The chain combines TRBV3-1 with TRBJ2-5; 9 bases are a match to TRBD1. Germline-derived CDR1 and CDR2 are LGHDT and YNNKEL (reference sequence). V lost 1 base and J lost 2; bases outside the gene matches: 11. This CDR3 has 18 amino acids.

This clonotype was observed a few times. The chain couples TRBV19 to TRBJ1-6; a possible D gene is TRBD1 (5 bases). The ends were cut back, 5 bases at V and 10 bases at J, with 12 bases in the middle. Per the germline V gene, CDR1 is LNHDA and CDR2 is SQIVND (reference sequence). The length of the CDR3 is 13 residues. CDR3 region: CASSRDFRSPLHF. CDR3 nucleotides: TGTGCCAGTAGTCGGGACTTTAGGTCACCCCTCCACTTT.

This sequence joins TRBV9 and TRBJ2-5; TRBD2 aligns across 7 bases. The trim removed 2 bases at V and 4 bases at J, leaving 8 bases unmatched. Germline CDR1 is SGDLS and CDR2 is YYNGEE. The CDR3 loop spans 15 amino acids. This CDR3 is CASSVSSTSLETQYF. The CDR3 nucleotides read TGTGCCAGCAGCGTCTCATCGACTAGCCTAGAGACCCAGTACTTC. The full variable domain, with the rest looked up from reference TRBV9 and TRBJ2-5, is DSGVTQTPKHLITATGQRVTLRCSPRSGDLSVYWYQQSLDQGLQFLIQYYNGEERAKGNILERFSAQQFPDLHSELNLSSLELGDSALYFCASSVSSTSLETQYFGPGTRLLVL.

This clonotype came up a few times. J is TRBJ1-2 and V is TRBV20-1, with 7 bases aligning to TRBD1. This CDR3 contains 12 residues. Germline V lookup: CDR1 DFQATT, CDR2 SNEGSKA (reference sequence). V lost 6 bases, J lost 8 bases, and 9 bases stayed unmatched. The CDR3 loop reads CSAETGTAGYTF. In nucleotides, the CDR3 is TGCAGTGCCGAAACCGGGACAGCAGGCTACACCTTC.

This clonotype has only a few counts. CDR3 in amino acids: CASSGGTSGDQETQYF. The CDR3 bases are TGCGCCAGCAGCGGCGGGACTAGCGGGGACCAAGAGACCCAGTACTTC. The rearrangement links TRBV5-1 to TRBJ2-5; 13 bases match TRBD2. The germline V gene has CDR1 SGHRS and CDR2 YFSETQ. This CDR3 is 16 amino acids long. Germline trimming cut 4 bases from V and 0 bases from J; bases unmatched to any gene: 3.

The table lists this clonotype with a few counts. The rearrangement joins TRBV19 to TRBJ1-6; weak D call: TRBD1 (6 bases). CDR3 length: 15 residues. Germline V gene sequence: CDR1 LNHDA, CDR2 SQIVND (reference sequence). V gave up 6 bases and J gave up 0 bases, with 9 bases separating them. The CDR3 protein is CASRQGTSYNSPLHF. CDR3 sequence (DNA): TGTGCCAGTAGGCAGGGGACCTCCTATAATTCACCCCTCCACTTT.

This clonotype has just a few counts. This chain connects TRBV28 to TRBJ1-3, with D perhaps matching TRBD1 (6 bases). CDR1 is MDHEN and CDR2 is SYDVKM in the germline V gene. V lost 10 bases, J lost 2 bases, and 18 bases lay in between. The CDR3 has 15 residues. The CDR3 DNA is TGTGCCACCTCGGGGGGCGGGGGCACTGGAAACACCATATATTTT. It encodes CATSGGGGTGNTIYF.

The V and J genes are TRBV19 and TRBJ2-3; the D gene is possibly TRBD1 (6 bases). Per germline, CDR1 LNHDA and CDR2 SQIVND (reference sequence). The CDR3 loop spans 14 amino acids. Trimming removed 5 bases from V and 2 bases from J, with 11 bases in between. CDR3 sequence (DNA): TGTGCCAGTAGTCCCCAGGGGAACACAGATACGCAGTATTTT. Translation gives CASSPQGNTDTQYF.

The chain has TRBV20-1 and TRBJ2-2; TRBD2 aligns across 11 bases. CDR3 length: 15 residues. V lost 6 bases to trimming and J lost 4 bases; unmatched junction nucleotides: 7. Germline V CDR1 and CDR2: DFQATT, SNEGSKA (reference sequence). The CDR3: CSAPLAGGPTGELFF. CDR3 bases: TGCAGTGCGCCCCTAGCGGGGGGACCCACCGGGGAGCTGTTTTTT.

The V and J genes are TRBV5-1 and TRBJ2-3, with 8 bases fitting TRBD2. CDR1 and CDR2 (germline): SGHRS, YFSETQ. CDR3 size: 16 residues. The junction had 10 bases not matched to a gene; V was cut back by 2 bases and J by 5 bases. CDR3 protein: CASSFSRGGGEDTQYF. CDR3 bases: TGCGCCAGCAGCTTCTCTCGGGGGGGCGGCGAAGATACGCAGTATTTT.